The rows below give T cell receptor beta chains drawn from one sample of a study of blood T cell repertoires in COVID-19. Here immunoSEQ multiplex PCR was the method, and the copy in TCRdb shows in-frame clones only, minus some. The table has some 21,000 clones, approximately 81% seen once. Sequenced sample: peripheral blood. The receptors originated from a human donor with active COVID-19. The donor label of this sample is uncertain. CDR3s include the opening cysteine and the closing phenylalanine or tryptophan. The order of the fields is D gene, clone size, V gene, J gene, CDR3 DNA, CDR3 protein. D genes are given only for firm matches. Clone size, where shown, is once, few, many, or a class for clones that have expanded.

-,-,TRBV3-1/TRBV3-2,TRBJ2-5,TGTGCCAGCAGCCAGTACAGTGAAGAGACCCAGTACTTC,CASSQYSEETQYF
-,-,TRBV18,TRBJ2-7,TGTGCCAGCTCACCTTGGACAAGAATAATGGAGCAGTACTTC,CASSPWTRIMEQYF
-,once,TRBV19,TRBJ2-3,TGTGCCAGTAGTAGCCAGGGCGCAGATACGCAGTATTTT,CASSSQGADTQYF
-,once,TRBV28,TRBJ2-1,TGTGCCAGCAGTCCCCGGGCCGGGACTCCACGCTACAATGAGCAGTTCTTC,CASSPRAGTPRYNEQFF
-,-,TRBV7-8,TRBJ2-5,TGTGCCAGCAGCTTACGGAGGACCCAAGAGACCCAGTACTTC,CASSLRRTQETQYF
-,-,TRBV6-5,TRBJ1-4,TGTGCCAGCAGTTCGGGTCGGAAACTGTTTTTT,CASSSGRKLFF
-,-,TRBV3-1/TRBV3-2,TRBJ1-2,TGTGCCAGCAGCCAAGGCGGGAGGCGCTATGGCTACACCTTC,CASSQGGRRYGYTF
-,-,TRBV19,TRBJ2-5,TGTGCCAGTAGCCGGAGACCGGGACAAGTACAAGAGACCCAGTACTTC,CASSRRPGQVQETQYF
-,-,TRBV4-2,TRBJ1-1,TGTGCCAGCAGCCAGCGACAGGACGGAGCGAAGAACACTGAAGCTTTCTTT,CASSQRQDGAKNTEAFF
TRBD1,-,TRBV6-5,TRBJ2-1,TGTGCCAGCAGGAACAGGGGAAGCTACAATGAGCAGTTCTTC,CASRNRGSYNEQFF
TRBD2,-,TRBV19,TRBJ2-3,TGTGCCAGTAGTAGCCTCGGGGGACTAGCGGGGGTCGGTACGCAGTATTTT,CASSSLGGLAGVGTQYF
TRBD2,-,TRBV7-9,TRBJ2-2,TGTGCCAGCAGCCGGGGACTAATCCACACCGGGGAGCTGTTTTTT,CASSRGLIHTGELFF
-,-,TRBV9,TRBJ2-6,TGTGCCAGCAGCGTATCGGCAGGGTTCCCTGGGGCCAACGTCCTGACTTTC,CASSVSAGFPGANVLTF
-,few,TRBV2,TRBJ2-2,TGTGCCAGCTTACTAGCTAGGAACACCGGGGAGCTGTTTTTT,CASLLARNTGELFF
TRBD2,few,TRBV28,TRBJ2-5,TGTGCCAGCAGTTCGAGGACTAGCGGGAGAGAAGAGACCCAGTACTTC,CASSSRTSGREETQYF
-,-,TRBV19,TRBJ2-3,TGTGCCAGTAGAGGGGGAGCCACAGATACGCAGTATTTT,CASRGGATDTQYF
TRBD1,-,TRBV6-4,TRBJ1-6,TGTGCCAGCAGTGGGGGACAGGGTAATTCACCCCTCCACTTT,CASSGGQGNSPLHF
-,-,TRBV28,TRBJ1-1,TGTGCCAGCAGAAGCGTGAACACTGAAGCTTTCTTT,CASRSVNTEAFF
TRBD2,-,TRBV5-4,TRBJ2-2,TGTGCCAGCAGCTTGGGCGGGGGAACGAACACCGGGGAGCTGTTTTTT,CASSLGGGTNTGELFF
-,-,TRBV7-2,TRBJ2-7,TGTGCCAGCAGCTCATATAGCGGCTCCTACGAGCAGTACTTC,CASSSYSGSYEQYF
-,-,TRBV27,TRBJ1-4,TGTGCCAGCAGTTTACGAGCAACTAATGAAAAACTGTTTTTT,CASSLRATNEKLFF
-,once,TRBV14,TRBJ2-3,TGTGCCAGCAGCCAAGTTCAGGTCGGTACGCAGTATTTT,CASSQVQVGTQYF
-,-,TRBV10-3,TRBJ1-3,TGTGCCATCAGTGAGTCGGTGAGCTCTGGAAACACCATATATTTT,CAISESVSSGNTIYF
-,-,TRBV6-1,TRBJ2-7,TGTGCCAGCAGGGAAGGGGCCTCCTACGAGCAGTACTTC,CASREGASYEQYF
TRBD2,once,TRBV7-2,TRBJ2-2,TGTGCCAGCAGTCTGTCCTCCTTCGGGGGGGCGTCCGGGGAGCTGTTTTTT,CASSLSSFGGASGELFF
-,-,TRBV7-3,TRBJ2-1,TGTGCCAGCAGCTCCCGCGGGCTAAGCGGCCACAATGAGCAGTTCTTC,CASSSRGLSGHNEQFF
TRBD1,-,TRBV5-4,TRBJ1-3,TGTGCCAGCAGCTTGGCGGCGACAGGGGACACCATATATTTT,CASSLAATGDTIYF
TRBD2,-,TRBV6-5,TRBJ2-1,TGTGCCAGCAGAAATGGACTAGCATCCTACAATGAGCAGTTCTTC,CASRNGLASYNEQFF
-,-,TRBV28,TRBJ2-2,TGTGCCAGCAGGGGGCCGACGGGTAACACCGGGGAGCTGTTTTTT,CASRGPTGNTGELFF
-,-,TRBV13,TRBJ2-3,TGTGCCAGCAGCTCCAGGACTAGCACAGATACGCAGTATTTT,CASSSRTSTDTQYF
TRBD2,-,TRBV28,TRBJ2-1,TGTGCCAGCAGCCTCGGGGGGGAGGGATCTTACAATGAGCAGTTCTTC,CASSLGGEGSYNEQFF
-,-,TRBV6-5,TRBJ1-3,TGTGCCAGCATGTCCCCGGGAAACACCATATATTTT,CASMSPGNTIYF
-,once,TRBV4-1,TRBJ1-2,TGCGCCAGCAGCCAAGATTTACATAACTATGGCTACACCTTC,CASSQDLHNYGYTF
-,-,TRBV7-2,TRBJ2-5,TGTGCCAGCAGCTTGTACAGGGAACAAGAGACCCAGTACTTC,CASSLYREQETQYF
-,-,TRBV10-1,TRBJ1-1,TGCGCCAGCAGTGAGACCAGGGGCATGGCAGCTTTCTTT,CASSETRGMAAFF
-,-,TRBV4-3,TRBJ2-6,TGCGCCAGCAGCCAAGATATTTCTGGCGGGGCCAACGTCCTGACTTTC,CASSQDISGGANVLTF
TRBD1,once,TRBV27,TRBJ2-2,TGTGCCAGCAGTATAACATCTGACAGGGGGAGGGCCGGGGAGCTGTTTTTT,CASSITSDRGRAGELFF
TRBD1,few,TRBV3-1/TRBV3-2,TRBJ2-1,TGTGCCAGCAGCCCCTGGACAGGCAGCTCCTACAATGAGCAGTTCTTC,CASSPWTGSSYNEQFF
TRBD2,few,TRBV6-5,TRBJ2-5,TGTGCCAGTGGGGAGGGGTGGGGAGAGACCCAGTACTTC,CASGEGWGETQYF
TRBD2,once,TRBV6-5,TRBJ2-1,TGTGCCAGCACCCCAGCGGGAGGGTACCGTAATGAGCAGTTCTTC,CASTPAGGYRNEQFF
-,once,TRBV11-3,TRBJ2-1,TGTGCCAGCAGCCCCTGGGCAGGGGACTCCTACAATGAGCAGTTCTTC,CASSPWAGDSYNEQFF
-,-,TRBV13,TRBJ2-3,TGTGCCAGCAGCCTTACTTCCGGGACAACTAGCACAGATACGCAGTATTTT,CASSLTSGTTSTDTQYF
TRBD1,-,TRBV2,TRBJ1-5,TGTGCCAGCACCCCAGGGGGCTCTCAGCCCCAGCATTTT,CASTPGGSQPQHF
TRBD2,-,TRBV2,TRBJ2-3,TGTGCCAGCAGCGGGACTAGCGGGAGTTCAGATACGCAGTATTTT,CASSGTSGSSDTQYF
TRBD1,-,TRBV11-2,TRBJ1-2,TGTGCCAGCAGCCACTACAGGAAGACAGGGGACTACTATGGCTACACCTTC,CASSHYRKTGDYYGYTF
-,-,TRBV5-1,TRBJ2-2,TGCGCCAGCAGCCCCGGACAGAGCACCGGGGAGCTGTTTTTT,CASSPGQSTGELFF
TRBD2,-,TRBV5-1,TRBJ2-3,TGCGCCAGCAGCCAAGGACTAGTAGGTGGCACAGATACGCAGTATTTT,CASSQGLVGGTDTQYF
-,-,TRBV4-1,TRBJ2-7,TGCGCCAGCAGCCAAGACCGTGCCTACGAGCAGTACTTC,CASSQDRAYEQYF
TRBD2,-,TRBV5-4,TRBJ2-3,TGTGCCAGCAGCCTACTAGCGGGGGTTGGAACAGATACGCAGTATTTT,CASSLLAGVGTDTQYF
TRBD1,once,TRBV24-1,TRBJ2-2,TGTGCCACCAGTGAGGGACTTACAGGGGGCACCGGGGAGCTGTTTTTT,CATSEGLTGGTGELFF
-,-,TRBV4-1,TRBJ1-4,TGCGCCAGCAGCCAAGTAGAATGGGAAAAACTGTTTTTT,CASSQVEWEKLFF
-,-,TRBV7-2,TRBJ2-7,TGTGCCAGCAGCTTAGATCGCAGGGACGAGCAGTACTTC,CASSLDRRDEQYF